Below, one T cell receptor beta chain is given with its context. This clonotype has a handful of counts. Its antigen is not yet known. Possible read error: a much larger clone is one base away. The donors were six healthy women who made up three monozygous twin pairs. All three twin pairs had been reared together and were thought likely to have met the same infectious agents and vaccines. TCR cDNA libraries were prepared from RNA that had been isolated from peripheral blood mononuclear cells. Library method: 5' RACE. The sequencing machine was an Illumina Genome Analyzer IIx. The RNA-based TCR cDNA libraries were made using a previously described protocol that was modified in several ways. To prevent cross-contamination, barcodes specific to each sample were added to both ends of every TCR cDNA library during cDNA synthesis and amplification. In the authors' own workflow: Each individual had between about 90,000 and nearly 500,000 identified clonotypes, and each library contained about 2.2 to 3.6 million CDR3-containing reads. Reads with improper barcode index combinations were discarded, and clonesets were then built for each library with the MiTCR software. While assembling CDR3 clonotypes, MiTCR corrected PCR and sequencing errors and either filtered or rescued low-quality reads. Artificial out-of-frame clonotypes were removed by being mapped to in-frame sequences, with one indel in the CDR3 allowed. Similarity in V and J gene usage between donors was calculated as the Jensen-Shannon divergence divided by the mean entropy. TCRdb cleaned the public reads at Q25 with fastp, built clones with MiXCR and kept in-frame beta chains. Here each entry gathers all rows of one CDR3 protein and keeps the most common genes and DNA. Clone size and V and J calls follow TCRdb, not the original study. The sample table shows fewer than 450,000 distinct CDR3 sequences, and approximately 30% are seen once. Together, the top ten hold about 6% of the sample.

In the germline V gene, CDR1 corresponds to MRHNA and CDR2 to SNTAGT. Spanning cysteine to phenylalanine, the CDR3 consists of 14 amino acids. The kept DNA is CDR3 alone, 42 bases in frame from the first base. The V and J ends are trimmed by 2 bases and 4 bases, leaving 8 bases between them. The data stem from a study of identical twins' blood T cells (dated by TCRdb to the early 2010s). With regard to the full study: Around 50 million Illumina reads were obtained across some twelve libraries, comprising six alpha-chain and six beta-chain libraries. TCR alpha and beta chain repertoires of three pairs of monozygous twins were compared using next-generation sequencing to assess genetic influence on repertoire formation.

Overall results and qualifications from the work: Looking at the most abundant TCRbeta clonotypes, every donor had more CDR3 sequences in common with her twin than with unrelated donors. The number of shared CDR3 clonotypes between two donors was mainly determined by the product of their cloneset sizes, and twins did not clearly deviate from this trend. Because the twins were raised together, environmental influences could not be ruled out as an explanation for the similarity between twins. The study stated that the proposed role of the TCRalpha J segment in MHC recognition during thymic selection needs to be validated by independent studies. V gene usage was reported to be markedly more similar within twin pairs than between unrelated donors, even among non-selected out-of-frame TCRbeta clonotypes.

This chain joins TRBV6-4 to TRBJ2-2; a weak D assignment points to TRBD1 (5 bases agree). Input material: PBMCs. This receptor was taken from a woman aged 18-50 years in good health. At the DNA level, the sequence is TGTGCCAGCAGTGACAGGGGCGGCACCGGGGAGCTGTTTTTT. This yields the protein CASSDRGGTGELFF.